The source of this T cell receptor beta chain is a study of blood T cell repertoires in COVID-19. As for the study in general: Both acute and convalescent COVID-19 samples were obtained from the United States, Italy and Spain. PBMCs, B-cell-depleted T cells, or T cells were the source of the cDNA or gDNA that made up the material.

Original data processing: From reference gene primer amplification, estimates of nucleated cell counts were derived. Sequencing was performed with immunoSEQ multiplex PCR; in TCRdb, only in-frame clones are kept and a portion is missing. V and J calls plus clone size are reproduced from that table; the DNA served to infer D and trimming. The table includes 70,000 to 80,000 clones, 86% detected once. The receptor was isolated from a man older than 75 in a cohort sampled during active COVID-19. The sample comprised peripheral blood.

The CDR3 nucleotides read TGTGCCAGCAGCCTGGGGCATTTGGCTGGAAACACCATATATTTT. This translates into CASSLGHLAGNTIYF. V and J are TRBV14 and TRBJ1-3, with D perhaps matching TRBD1 (5 bases). Per the germline V gene, CDR1 is SGHDN and CDR2 is FVKESK. This CDR3 has 15 amino acids. V lost 4 bases and J 2 bases, leaving 12 bases between the germline ends.